The 7 T cell receptor beta chains below were found in one sample sequenced in a study of control samples from healthy donors and cancer patients. Data came from immunoSEQ multiplex PCR; TCRdb stores just in-frame clones and leaves some out. Of around 81,000 clones in the sample, roughly 93% are singletons; the top ten hold approximately 1.5%. Material for sequencing was blood. The source is a young woman in good health.

V gene TRBV27 combines with J gene TRBJ2-7, with TRBD1 identical over 8 bases. Trimming cost V 5 bases and J 2 bases; bases outside gene matches: 5. Germline V lookup: CDR1 MNHEY, CDR2 SMNVEV (reference sequence). The CDR3 extends over 14 amino acids. The CDR3 region has the DNA TGTGCCAGCAGTGACCGGGACAGGCCCTACGAGCAGTACTTC. Translated: CASSDRDRPYEQYF.

As to this clone: Other DNA sequences in this sample translate to the same CDR3. Here the CDR3 reads CASSSGQGDGYTF. DNA for the CDR3: TGCGCCAGCAGCAGCGGACAGGGAGATGGCTACACCTTC. The chain has TRBV5-1 and TRBJ1-2, with 8 bases fitting TRBD1. The trim removed 4 bases at V and 6 bases at J, leaving 5 bases unmatched. CDR3 size: 13 residues. The germline gives CDR1 SGHRS, CDR2 YFSETQ.

The chain links TRBV12-3 or TRBV12-4 to TRBJ2-5; D possibly corresponds to TRBD1 (6 bases). This CDR3 is built from 11 residues. Trimming took 8 bases from V and 5 from J, leaving 9 bases between them. The chain's CDR3 is CASRTGETQYF. CDR3 bases: TGTGCCAGCCGAACAGGGGAGACCCAGTACTTC.

The chain combines TRBV24-1 with TRBJ1-4; 9 bases map to TRBD1. From germline, CDR1 is KGHDR and CDR2 SFDVKD. The CDR3 runs 15 residues. V lost 4 bases to trimming and J lost 5 bases; unmatched junction nucleotides: 4. The CDR3 region has the DNA TGTGCCACCAGTGAGCCGGGACAGGGCAATGAAAAACTGTTTTTT. It is translated as CATSEPGQGNEKLFF.

The chain is built from TRBV25-1 and TRBJ2-5; 8 positions agree with TRBD2. J lost 7 bases, V lost 7 bases, and 17 bases had no gene match. Germline V gene data show CDR1 as MGHDK and CDR2 as SYGVNS. The CDR3 spans 16 residues. The CDR3 DNA is TGTGCCAGCACCGCCCCCCGGGGACTAGGTGATGGGACCCAGTACTTC. It translates to CASTAPRGLGDGTQYF.

Remarks on this clone: This sample also contains other DNA sequences that code for the same CDR3. The gene calls are TRBV30 and TRBJ1-5; no clear D gene. CDR3 size: 13 residues. CDR1 is GTSNPN, CDR2 SVGIG, per germline (reference sequence). Trimming shortened V by 0 bases and J by 3 bases, and 6 bases separated the two germline ends. The CDR3: CAWSVTDNQPQHF. As DNA, the CDR3 is TGTGCCTGGAGTGTAACGGACAATCAGCCCCAGCATTTT. Full variable domain (outside the CDR3, taken from reference TRBV30 and TRBJ1-5): SQTIHQWPATLVQPVGSPLSLECTVEGTSNPNLYWYRQAAGRGLQLLFYSVGIGQISSEVPQNLSASRPQDRQFILSSKKLLLSDSGFYLCAWSVTDNQPQHFGDGTRLSIL.

CDR3 protein: CSVLGETQYF. The DNA for the CDR3 is TGCAGCGTTTTAGGCGAGACCCAGTACTTC. The chain recombines TRBV29-1 with TRBJ2-5; D call uncertain. This CDR3 is 10 amino acids long. Germline values: CDR1 SQVTM, CDR2 ANQGSEA. With 5 bases removed from V and 5 bases from J, the gap between germline ends came to 6 bases.